One and the same sample provided the 22 T cell receptor beta chains below, sequenced in a study of somatic mutations in cytotoxic T cells in rheumatoid arthritis. The data were produced by immunoSEQ multiplex PCR, yet TCRdb's version contains in-frame clones alone and is incomplete. This table has tens of thousands of clones, roughly 80% appearing once. Sequencing used CD8+ T cells sorted from blood. The receptors stem from an adult with rheumatoid arthritis.

The chain links TRBV18 to TRBJ2-1; D is ambiguous. Trimming removed 0 bases from V and 0 bases from J, with 9 bases in between. Per germline, CDR1 KGHSH and CDR2 LQKENI. The CDR3 has 16 residues. CDR3 in DNA: TGTGCCAGCTCACCACCGGCGTGGGCCTCCTACAATGAGCAGTTCTTC. Its translation: CASSPPAWASYNEQFF.

V gene TRBV27 combines with J gene TRBJ1-1; D unclear. From germline, CDR1 is MNHEY and CDR2 SMNVEV (reference sequence). Trimming removed 1 base at V and 0 bases at J, with 3 bases between. The CDR3 totals 13 residues. CDR3 bases: TGTGCCAGCAGTTTATACCTGAACACTGAAGCTTTCTTT. It encodes CASSLYLNTEAFF.

The chain combines TRBV5-1 with TRBJ2-2, with 7 bases aligning to TRBD1. V dropped 3 bases and J dropped 3; count of bases not matched to a gene: 8. Germline V lookup: CDR1 SGHRS, CDR2 YFSETQ. This CDR3 has 16 amino acids. The CDR3 nucleotides are TGCGCCAGCAGCTCCTTGACAGGGCTGGACACCGGGGAGCTGTTTTTT. Its translation: CASSSLTGLDTGELFF.

V and J are TRBV4-2 and TRBJ2-7; a possible D gene is TRBD1 (6 bases). Germline V lookup: CDR1 LGHNA, CDR2 YNFKEQ. V lost 3 bases and J 2 bases, leaving 8 bases between the germline ends. The CDR3 sequence is 13 residues long. This CDR3 is CASSQDRPYEQYF. CDR3 bases: TGTGCCAGCAGCCAGGACAGACCCTACGAGCAGTACTTC.

The V call is TRBV14, the J call TRBJ2-7, with 10 nucleotides matching TRBD2. V shed 4 bases and J 6 bases; nucleotides not matched to a gene: 12. This CDR3 comprises 16 residues. CDR1 and CDR2 (germline): SGHDN, FVKESK. The CDR3 DNA sequence: TGTGCCAGCAGCCCTATCGGTGGTAGCGGGGGGCTCGAGCAGTACTTC. Protein: CASSPIGGSGGLEQYF. The complete variable domain, with remaining parts taken from reference TRBV14 and TRBJ2-7, reads EAGVTQFPSHSVIEKGQTVTLRCDPISGHDNLYWYRRVMGKEIKFLLHFVKESKQDESGMPNNRFLAERTGGTYSTLKVQPAELEDSGVYFCASSPIGGSGGLEQYFGPGTRLTVT.

This clone was seen just once. The rearrangement joins TRBV7-9 to TRBJ2-3; no reliable D call. This CDR3 is built from 17 residues. V lost 6 bases and J lost 4, with 23 bases in between. The V gene's germline CDR1 is SEHNR and CDR2 FQNEAQ (reference sequence). CDR3 bases: TGTGCCAGCAGACCCCCAGGTGATGTGGACCTCCCAGATACGCAGTATTTT. Protein: CASRPPGDVDLPDTQYF.

The chain has TRBV4-1 and TRBJ2-7; D ambiguous. The CDR3 consists of 15 residues. Germline V gene data show CDR1 as MGHRA and CDR2 as YSYEKL. V dropped 4 bases and J dropped 2 bases, with 15 bases sitting between them. The CDR3 DNA is TGCGCCAGCAGCCCCCAAGGAGTCAGTACCTACGAGCAGTACTTC. Its protein product is CASSPQGVSTYEQYF.

This clone is categorized as large. CDR3 loop: CSVLGETNYGYTF. In DNA form, the CDR3 reads TGCAGCGTTCTAGGCGAGACTAACTATGGCTACACCTTC. The chain is built from TRBV29-1 and TRBJ1-2; D remains unclear. Germline CDR1 and CDR2: SQVTM and ANQGSEA. V dropped 5 bases and J dropped 0 bases, with 10 bases sitting between them. This CDR3 has 13 amino acids. The variable domain in full, completed from reference TRBV29-1 and TRBJ1-2, reads SAVISQKPSRDICQRGTSLTIQCQVDSQVTMMFWYRQQPGQSLTLIATANQGSEATYESGFVIDKFPISRPNLTFSTLTVSNMSPEDSSIYLCSVLGETNYGYTFGSGTRLTVV.

The chain carries TRBV7-6 and TRBJ1-1, with D possibly TRBD1 on 5 matching bases. The CDR3 is made up of 14 amino acids. CDR1 and CDR2 (germline): SGHVS, FNYEAQ. Deletions cut 5 bases from V and 5 bases from J, with 15 bases between. The DNA for the CDR3 is TGTGCCAGCAGCCAGGGAGGGGTGCGAACTGAAGCTTTCTTT. This encodes CASSQGGVRTEAFF. Variable domain in full (rest from reference TRBV7-6 and TRBJ1-1): GAGVSQSPRYKVTKRGQDVALRCDPISGHVSLYWYRQALGQGPEFLTYFNYEAQQDKSGLPNDRFSAERPEGSISTLTIQRTEQRDSAMYRCASSQGGVRTEAFFGQGTRLTVV.

This clone was detected once. This chain connects TRBV4-3 to TRBJ2-7, with 8 bases that match TRBD1. Germline V gene data show CDR1 as LGHNA and CDR2 as YSLEER. V dropped 0 bases and J dropped 5; count of bases not matched to a gene: 9. The CDR3 spans 16 residues. The DNA for the CDR3 is TGCGCCAGCAGCCAAGAATTGTCAGGGGGCGCGGACGAGCAGTACTTC. This codes for CASSQELSGGADEQYF.

This chain joins TRBV5-6 and TRBJ2-1; 12 bases are a match to TRBD2. The CDR3 is 15 amino acids. Germline V lookup: CDR1 SGHDT, CDR2 YYEEEE. With 4 bases clipped from V and 4 bases from J, the junction kept 3 bases outside the gene matches. CDR3 sequence (DNA): TGTGCCAGCAGCCTAGCGGGGGGGATTTACAATGAGCAGTTCTTC. The encoded protein is CASSLAGGIYNEQFF.

About this clone: Other DNA sequences in this sample translate to the same CDR3. The CDR3, as DNA: TGTGCCAGCAGCCCCACAGGCTCCTATGGCTACACCTTC. Translation: CASSPTGSYGYTF. The chain has TRBV7-2 and TRBJ1-2, with D possibly being TRBD1 (5 bases). V was trimmed by 5 bases and J by 4 bases, leaving 11 bases between them. Looked up from germline, CDR1 is SGHTA and CDR2 is FQGNSA. This CDR3 has 13 residues.

In its sample, this clone ranks as large (0.1 to 1%). Other DNA sequences within the sample encode an identical CDR3. The V and J genes are TRBV6-1 and TRBJ2-7; possibly TRBD2 for D (7 bases). The CDR3 runs to 14 residues. The germline gives CDR1 MNHNS, CDR2 SASEGT. Trimming took off 8 bases at V and 0 bases at J, with 14 bases between the two ends. The CDR3 spells CASSGRGASYEQYF. As DNA, the CDR3 is TGTGCCAGCTCGGGCCGGGGGGCCTCCTACGAGCAGTACTTC.

The V and J genes are TRBV21-1 and TRBJ1-2. TRBV21-1 corresponds to a pseudogene. There are 10 residues in the CDR3. In nucleotides, the CDR3 is TGTGCCAGCAGCAGAAAGGGCTACACCTTC. Protein product: CASSRKGYTF.

This clone came up a few times. The rearrangement joins TRBV6-6 to TRBJ2-7; D is unresolved. The V gene lost 0 bases and the J gene lost 2 bases, with 8 bases spanning the gap. The CDR3 has 14 amino acids. The germline V gene encodes CDR1 MNHNY and CDR2 SVGAGI (reference sequence). The CDR3 sequence: CASSYSETPYEQYF. The CDR3 nucleotides are TGTGCCAGCAGTTACTCGGAGACACCCTACGAGCAGTACTTC.

This sequence joins TRBV29-1 and TRBJ2-7, with unresolved D. The CDR3 length is 12 residues. Germline V gene sequence: CDR1 SQVTM, CDR2 ANQGSEA. V was cut by 4 bases and J by 0 bases, with 7 bases left in between. CDR3 sequence reads: CSVGQSSYEQYF. CDR3 DNA: TGCAGCGTTGGCCAGAGCTCCTACGAGCAGTACTTC.

This chain joins TRBV5-4 and TRBJ2-3; D not certain. The CDR3 consists of 13 residues. CDR1 and CDR2 (germline): SGHNT, YYREEE (reference sequence). V dropped 3 bases and J dropped 2 bases, with 7 bases sitting between them. The CDR3 sequence is CASSSANTDTQYF. DNA for the CDR3: TGTGCCAGCAGCTCAGCGAACACAGATACGCAGTATTTT.

This clone has only one observation. The chain carries TRBV7-2 and TRBJ1-6, with 7 bases identical to TRBD1. Trimming took 0 bases from V and 7 from J; bases not matched to a gene: 3. Germline CDR1 and CDR2: SGHTA and FQGNSA. The CDR3 loop spans 15 amino acids. The CDR3 bases are TGTGCCAGCAGCTTAGCGGGACAGCGAAATTCACCCCTCCACTTT. Its translation is CASSLAGQRNSPLHF.

V gene TRBV10-1 combines with J gene TRBJ1-1, with no clear D. The germline gives CDR1 WNHNN, CDR2 SYGVQD (reference sequence). V lost 6 bases, J lost 7 bases, and 9 bases lay in between. There are 11 residues in the CDR3. The CDR3 sequence: CASSHGGEAFF. CDR3 nucleotide sequence: TGCGCCAGCAGCCACGGCGGTGAAGCTTTCTTT.

The chain carries TRBV7-6 and TRBJ1-2, with D hard to call. The length of the CDR3 is 14 residues. Germline-derived CDR1 and CDR2 are SGHVS and FNYEAQ. V lost 5 bases and J lost 8, with 18 bases in between. Here the CDR3 DNA reads TGTGCCAGCAGCCCCACGACAACTCCCCGAGGCTACACCTTC. Its protein product is CASSPTTTPRGYTF.

The chain recombines TRBV6-1 with TRBJ1-4, with TRBD1 matching over 7 bases. The CDR3 loop spans 14 amino acids. CDR1 and CDR2 (germline): MNHNS, SASEGT. V dropped 6 bases and J dropped 7; count of bases not matched to a gene: 8. The CDR3 region is CASSPKGAFEKLFF. The CDR3 region has the DNA TGTGCCAGCAGCCCCAAGGGGGCGTTTGAAAAACTGTTTTTT.

The rearrangement uses TRBV5-4 and TRBJ2-1, with D possibly TRBD1 on 5 matching bases. Trimming removed 2 bases at V and 9 bases at J, with 15 bases between. Germline V lookup: CDR1 SGHNT, CDR2 YYREEE (reference sequence). The CDR3 loop spans 14 amino acids. CDR3: CASSFLGRVAEQFF. CDR3 nucleotides: TGTGCCAGCAGCTTTCTCGGCAGGGTCGCTGAGCAGTTCTTC.